The present T cell receptor (beta chain) was sequenced within a study of T cells in Graves' hyperthyroidism and ophthalmopathy (dated by TCRdb to about 2019). Looking at the study overall: Peripheral blood samples were taken at the time of initial diagnosis, prior to any treatment. A discovery cohort of about 95 patients, roughly 45 with Graves' ophthalmopathy and about 58 with stable Graves' hyperthyroidism, was used to find distinguishing TCR V-J signatures. An independent validation cohort of around 19 hyperthyroidism patients and 17 patients who later progressed to ophthalmopathy tested prospective prediction of ophthalmopathy. For training and testing, the 80 to 100 patients in the discovery cohort were randomly divided in a 7:3 ratio. In several Graves' hyperthyroidism patients, the study also compared T-cell repertoires from thyroid tissue with T-cell repertoires from blood. After blood sampling, hyperthyroidism patients were treated with methimazole at a starting dose of 30 mg daily, and ophthalmopathy patients were treated with high-dose intravenous methylprednisolone. According to the paper, TCR Vbeta CDR3 sequencing was carried out on 135 peripheral blood samples, which came from 40 to 45 ophthalmopathy, some 73 hyperthyroidism and about 17 progressor patients.

Study-wide conclusions, independent of this receptor: Most expanded thyroid clonotypes (frequency above 0.001) were also found in blood, which suggests that blood repertoires may mirror thyroid immune responses. Sample size was not statistically predetermined, and investigators were not blinded to group allocation. In cross-validation, a model built on a 13 V-J signature told ophthalmopathy apart from stable hyperthyroidism with approximately 90% sensitivity and about 81% specificity, and in testing the same model reached 80%/75%. In validation, the model predicted progression to ophthalmopathy with approximately 69% sensitivity and less than 75% specificity, a median of 6.5 months before onset.

A patient counted as having stable Graves' hyperthyroidism if no progression to ophthalmopathy occurred over 18 months of follow-up. Hyperthyroidism patients were aged 18 to 65 years and newly diagnosed, with disease duration of less than 2 months. The study excluded patients with uncontrolled infections, other autoimmune diseases, pregnancy or lactation. Diagnoses were based on clinical symptoms, serum thyroxine and TRAb, thyroid ultrasound and orbital computed tomography. PBMCs were separated from roughly 9.6 ml of fresh peripheral blood using Ficoll-Paque density gradient centrifugation. Total RNA was extracted using Trizol reagent, and RNA quality was assessed on an Agilent 2100 Bioanalyzer. On this clonotype: Its antigen target is currently unknown. The sample holds no much larger clone one base away, and base qualities are not on file.

Amplification of TCR beta CDR3 regions was carried out from RNA transcripts. For the first round of RT-PCR on the TCR CDR3, the HTBI primer set was used together with the Qiagen OneStep RT-PCR kit. Libraries were constructed in a second round of multiplex PCR, after which size selection and purification were performed. Paired-end sequencing of the libraries was performed with 100 bp reads on an Illumina HiSeq2000. Concerning the study's data processing: SOAPnuke was used to process the raw data, with reads discarded if the reads contained adapters or uncalled bases, had a mean Phred below 15, or lacked an exact constant-primer or identifier match. COPE v1.2.5 was used to merge high-quality paired reads, and clonotypes were defined as unique nucleotide sequences. Clonotypes were aligned to IMGT TRBV, TRBD and TRBJ reference segments using MiTCR v1.1. The analysis was restricted to V-J combinations with a frequency above 0.0001, which together covered 99.2% of the repertoires. A TCS score was defined as the ratio of F50 (clonal expansion) to E x V (chaos), with BLOSUM62-based TCRdist applied between CDR3 peptides within each V-J. Welch's t-statistics and random forest reduced several hundred V-J features to 10 to 15, which were used in a naive Bayes classifier (R e1071). Using fastp at Q25 and MiXCR, TCRdb reprocessed the public reads and kept productive beta chains. Rows are combined by CDR3 protein, so each entry shows the most common genes and DNA. TCRdb assigned the V and J calls; the authors' analysis was not used. This sample holds fewer than 600,000 distinct CDR3 sequences; 12% to 15% were observed only once. Together, the top ten hold approximately 15% of the sample.

The sequence derives from a woman in her forties with Graves' hyperthyroidism. Sequencing was done on a sample of blood.

The CDR3 region: CNATSTGGDYGYTF. The DNA is TGCAATGCAACGTCGACAGGGGGAGACTATGGCTACACCTTC. Recombination joined TRBV20-1 with TRBJ1-2; a stretch of 9 junction bases matches TRBD1. The CDR3 has 14 amino acids, counting the end cysteine and phenylalanine. CDR3 DNA is the only sequence kept; it has 42 bases, read in frame from the first base. Via the germline V gene (reference sequence), CDR1 is DFQATT and CDR2 SNEGSKA.